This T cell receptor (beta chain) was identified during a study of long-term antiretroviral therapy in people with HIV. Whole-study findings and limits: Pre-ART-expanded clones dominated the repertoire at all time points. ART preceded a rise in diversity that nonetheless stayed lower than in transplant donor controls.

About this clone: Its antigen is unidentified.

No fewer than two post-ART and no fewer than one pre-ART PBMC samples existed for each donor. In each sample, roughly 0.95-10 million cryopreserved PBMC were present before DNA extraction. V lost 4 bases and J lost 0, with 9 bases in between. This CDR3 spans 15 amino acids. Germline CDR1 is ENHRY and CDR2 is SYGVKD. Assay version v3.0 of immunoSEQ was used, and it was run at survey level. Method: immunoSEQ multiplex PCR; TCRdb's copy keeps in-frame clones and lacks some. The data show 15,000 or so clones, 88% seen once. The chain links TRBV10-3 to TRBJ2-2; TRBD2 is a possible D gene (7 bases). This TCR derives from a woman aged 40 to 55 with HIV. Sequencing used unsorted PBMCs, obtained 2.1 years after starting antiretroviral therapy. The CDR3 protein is CAISGGGANTGELFF. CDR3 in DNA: TGTGCCATCAGTGGAGGGGGGGCGAACACCGGGGAGCTGTTTTTT.